A selection of T cell receptor beta chains follows, all from one sample in a study of OX40 agonist ivuxolimab in advanced cancers. Repertoires were generated with immunoSEQ multiplex PCR, while TCRdb's copy carries only in-frame clones and drops some. Of about 45,000 clones detected, 88% appear once; the ten largest clones hold about 1%. Sequenced material: CD4+ or CD8+ T cells sorted from blood, taken in a trial of the OX40 agonist ivuxolimab. The receptors originated from an adult with an advanced solid tumor such as melanoma, head and neck, liver or kidney cancer. The CDR3 runs from the conserved cysteine through the conserved F or W. The D gene is left open where the match is weak. Clone size, where shown, is once, few, many, or a class for clones that have expanded.

j_call d_call clone_size v_call cdr3_length cdr3_aa cdr3_nt
TRBJ1-1 TRBD1 . TRBV9 16 CASSAGQGNFATEAFF TGTGCCAGCAGCGCTGGACAGGGGAATTTTGCCACTGAAGCTTTCTTT
TRBJ2-1 TRBD2 . TRBV7-8 19 CASSDPTSGSFGSYNEQFF TGTGCCAGCAGCGACCCCACTAGCGGGAGTTTCGGGTCCTACAATGAGCAGTTCTTC
TRBJ2-1 TRBD2 . TRBV6-4 15 CASSLRLAGAHEQFF TGTGCCAGCAGTCTTAGACTAGCGGGAGCGCATGAGCAGTTCTTC
TRBJ1-2 . . TRBV30 12 CAWTTGRYGYTF TGTGCCTGGACCACAGGGAGGTACGGCTACACCTTC
TRBJ1-3 TRBD1 . TRBV28 15 CASRTYRGSGNTIYF TGTGCCAGCAGAACTTACAGGGGGTCAGGAAACACCATATATTTT
TRBJ1-2 . . TRBV4-1 15 CASSQEREPRGGYTF TGTGCCAGCAGCCAAGAGCGGGAACCCCGGGGCGGCTACACCTTC
TRBJ1-6 . . TRBV4-3 16 CASSPTGTVHNSPLHF TGCGCCAGCAGCCCGACCGGGACGGTCCATAATTCACCCCTCCACTTT
TRBJ2-7 TRBD1 . TRBV7-2 15 CASSFTAGGGYEQYF TGTGCCAGCAGCTTCACGGCAGGGGGCGGGTACGAGCAGTACTTC
TRBJ2-5 . . TRBV28 13 CASSTRQAETQYF TGTGCCAGCAGTACCAGACAGGCGGAGACCCAGTACTTC
TRBJ2-3 TRBD1 . TRBV5-1 14 CASSSDRPTDTQYF TGCGCCAGCAGCTCGGACAGGCCCACAGATACGCAGTATTTT
TRBJ1-5 . . TRBV6-1 12 CASRRLGQPQHF TGTGCCAGCAGGCGACTGGGCCAGCCCCAGCATTTT
TRBJ2-1 . . TRBV6-5 14 CASSYSEQPYPQFF TGTGCCAGCAGTTACTCTGAACAACCTTATCCGCAGTTCTTC
TRBJ1-1 . . TRBV7-2 17 CASSLTQGAGLNTEAFF TGTGCCAGCAGCTTAACCCAGGGCGCGGGGTTGAACACTGAAGCTTTCTTT
TRBJ2-5 TRBD1 . TRBV7-3 13 CASSFSRGETQYF TGTGCCAGCAGCTTTTCCAGGGGGGAGACCCAGTACTTC
TRBJ2-7 . . TRBV10-3 9 CARQYEQYF TGTGCCCGCCAGTACGAGCAGTACTTC
TRBJ2-7 . few TRBV21-1 10 CASRYWGQYF TGTGCCAGCAGGTACTGGGGGCAGTACTTC
TRBJ2-7 TRBD1 . TRBV4-3 16 CASSQDLTGGLWEQYF TGCGCCAGCAGCCAAGATCTGACAGGGGGGTTGTGGGAGCAGTACTTC
TRBJ2-2 . . TRBV7-3 16 CASSFGTGTNTGELFF TGTGCCAGCAGCTTCGGCACGGGGACGAACACCGGGGAGCTGTTTTTT
TRBJ1-4 . . TRBV5-1 16 CASSLNGGALYEKLFF TGCGCCAGCAGCCTAAATGGTGGGGCTCTCTATGAAAAACTGTTTTTT
TRBJ2-2 TRBD2 . TRBV29-1 14 CSVYSGSNTGELFF TGCAGCGTCTATAGCGGGTCGAACACCGGGGAGCTGTTTTTT
TRBJ2-7 . . TRBV28 16 CASRLYSGLPSYEQYF TGTGCCAGCAGGCTCTATTCGGGACTCCCATCCTACGAGCAGTACTTC
TRBJ2-7 TRBD1 . TRBV28 13 CASSPDRGRMQYF TGTGCCAGCAGTCCCGACAGGGGCAGGATGCAGTACTTC
TRBJ2-5 TRBD2 . TRBV9 18 CASSVATGTSGRVETQYF TGTGCCAGCAGCGTAGCTACCGGGACTAGCGGGAGGGTCGAGACCCAGTACTTC
TRBJ1-2 . . TRBV4-2 15 CASSQDGRLGDGYTF TGTGCCAGCAGCCAAGATGGTAGGCTGGGGGATGGCTACACCTTC
TRBJ2-7 TRBD1 . TRBV9 13 CASSVTGAGEQYF TGTGCCAGCAGCGTGACAGGGGCAGGCGAGCAGTACTTC
TRBJ2-5 TRBD2 few TRBV28 18 CASSLHGTSGRFRQTQYF TGTGCCAGCAGTTTACATGGGACTAGCGGGAGGTTCAGACAGACCCAGTACTTC
TRBJ2-4 TRBD2 . TRBV7-3 16 CASSIGTSGRGNIQYF TGTGCCAGCAGCATCGGGACTAGCGGGAGGGGCAACATTCAGTACTTC
TRBJ1-2 . . TRBV21-1 17 CASSKAATTSPAYGYTF TGTGCCAGCAGCAAAGCCGCAACGACAAGTCCGGCCTATGGCTACACCTTC
TRBJ2-3 . few TRBV18 18 CASSPRGQIRRSGDTQYF TGTGCCAGCTCGCCCCGAGGGCAAATCAGGAGGAGCGGAGATACGCAGTATTTT
TRBJ2-1 TRBD1 . TRBV18 14 CASSPQQGSMGQFF TGTGCCAGCTCACCGCAACAGGGGTCAATGGGGCAGTTCTTC
TRBJ1-1 . . TRBV29-1 13 CSVQKGIGTEAFF TGCAGCGTCCAAAAAGGGATAGGCACTGAAGCTTTCTTT
TRBJ2-5 . . TRBV5-6 16 CASSLPSANNQETQYF TGTGCCAGCAGCCTTCCTAGCGCGAATAACCAAGAGACCCAGTACTTC
TRBJ2-7 . . TRBV5-4 12 CASSTGFYEQYF TGTGCCAGCAGCACGGGATTCTACGAGCAGTACTTC
TRBJ1-4 . . TRBV4-2 15 CASSQDRATNEKLFF TGTGCCAGCAGCCAAGACCGTGCAACTAATGAAAAACTGTTTTTT
TRBJ2-1 TRBD2 . TRBV27 16 CASSFGRAYPYNEQFF TGTGCCAGCAGTTTCGGGAGGGCCTATCCCTACAATGAGCAGTTCTTC
TRBJ1-1 . . TRBV25-1 14 CASSHRQENTEAFF TGTGCCAGCAGCCACAGACAGGAGAACACTGAAGCTTTCTTT
TRBJ2-7 . . TRBV11-2 12 CASSSTMYEQYF TGTGCCAGCAGCTCGACGATGTACGAGCAGTACTTC
TRBJ2-4 . . TRBV6-5 13 CASSLSAKNIQYF TGTGCCAGCTCCCTTTCAGCCAAAAACATTCAGTACTTC
TRBJ2-1 TRBD2 . TRBV7-2 16 CASSLLWEGFRNEQFF TGTGCCAGCAGCTTATTGTGGGAGGGGTTCAGGAATGAGCAGTTCTTC
TRBJ2-1 . . TRBV20-1 11 CSARKVAEQFF TGCAGTGCTAGAAAGGTAGCGGAGCAGTTCTTC
TRBJ2-7 TRBD1 . TRBV6-5 14 CASSTTGVSYEQYF TGTGCCAGCAGCACGACAGGGGTGTCCTACGAGCAGTACTTC
TRBJ2-3 TRBD2 . TRBV7-2 15 CASSYYSGNTDTQYF TGTGCCAGCAGCTACTATAGCGGGAACACAGATACGCAGTATTTT
TRBJ2-5 . . TRBV7-9 13 CASSFRGQETQYF TGTGCCAGCAGCTTCAGGGGCCAAGAGACCCAGTACTTC
TRBJ2-1 . . TRBV9 16 CASSVKGGTNYNEQFF TGTGCCAGCAGCGTAAAAGGCGGAACTAACTACAATGAGCAGTTCTTC
TRBJ1-5 . . TRBV11-2 15 CASSQDGRSNQPQHF TGTGCCAGCAGCCAAGACGGGAGGAGCAATCAGCCCCAGCATTTT
TRBJ2-2 . . TRBV18 15 CASSPLSPSLGELFF TGTGCCAGCTCACCCTTGTCACCCTCCCTTGGGGAGCTGTTTTTT
TRBJ1-2 . . TRBV10-3 12 CAISESATRLTF TGTGCCATCAGTGAGTCAGCGACCCGTCTGACCTTC
TRBJ2-1 TRBD2 once TRBV6-1 16 CASSEAGTSGRNEQFF TGTGCCAGCAGTGAAGCAGGGACTAGCGGGAGAAATGAGCAGTTCTTC
TRBJ2-3 . . TRBV5-4 17 CASSTTGGGSSTDTQYF TGTGCCAGCAGCACCACAGGGGGAGGGTCTAGCACAGATACGCAGTATTTT